This passage covers 5 T cell receptor beta chains from one sample sequenced in a study of cytomegalovirus exposure and HLA in healthy donors. It was with 60 Vbeta and 13 Jbeta primers that the PCR ran. Clones were sequenced by immunoSEQ multiplex PCR, and TCRdb holds only the in-frame ones, with some missing. The table has over 100,000 clones, roughly 67% seen once. Sequencing input: PBMCs. All receptors derive from a man aged 40-49 years in good health and CMV-seronegative.

The chain has TRBV10-3 and TRBJ2-3, with 8 nucleotides matching TRBD2. Germline V gene lookup returns CDR1 ENHRY and CDR2 SYGVKD. CDR3 length equals 18 residues. Trimming at V came to 0 bases and at J to 0 bases, leaving 8 bases not matched to a gene. The CDR3 bases are TGTGCCATCAGTGAGTCGAAGGCGGGGGGATCTAGCACAGATACGCAGTATTTT. It encodes CAISESKAGGSSTDTQYF.

J is TRBJ1-1 and V is TRBV29-1, with TRBD1 as a possible D gene (5 bases). This CDR3 is built from 13 residues. The V end lost 8 bases, the J end lost 5 bases, and 18 bases lay between the germline ends. Germline V CDR1 and CDR2: SQVTM, ANQGSEA. The CDR3 coding sequence is TGCAGCACACGGGGCCTCGGGAGGACTGAAGCTTTCTTT. Its protein product is CSTRGLGRTEAFF.

This clone was seen only once. The V and J genes are TRBV27 and TRBJ2-2; 11 positions agree with TRBD2. CDR1 is MNHEY and CDR2 is SMNVEV in the germline V gene (reference sequence). There are 16 residues in the CDR3. Germline trimming cut 3 bases from V and 4 bases from J; bases unmatched to any gene: 4. This CDR3 is CASSFLAGGATGELFF. Written as DNA, the CDR3 is TGTGCCAGCAGTTTCCTAGCGGGGGGCGCCACCGGGGAGCTGTTTTTT.

This rearrangement joins TRBV5-1 to TRBJ2-5; TRBD1 matches 9 bases. Germline V gives CDR1 SGHRS, CDR2 YFSETQ. This CDR3 comprises 16 residues. V was clipped by 5 bases and J by 5 bases; unmatched bases: 13. In DNA form, the CDR3 reads TGCGCCAGCAGTCTTGGGGCAAGGACAGGGGACGAGACCCAGTACTTC. It encodes CASSLGARTGDETQYF.

The chain links TRBV6-5 to TRBJ1-1, with a tentative D call TRBD1 (6 bases). Germline V gene sequence: CDR1 MNHEY, CDR2 SVGAGI. Trimming shortened V by 10 bases and J by 4 bases, and 19 bases separated the two germline ends. This CDR3 is 14 amino acids long. CDR3 amino acids: CAILGGPLGTEAFF. The CDR3 bases are TGTGCCATTCTGGGGGGGCCCTTGGGCACTGAAGCTTTCTTT.